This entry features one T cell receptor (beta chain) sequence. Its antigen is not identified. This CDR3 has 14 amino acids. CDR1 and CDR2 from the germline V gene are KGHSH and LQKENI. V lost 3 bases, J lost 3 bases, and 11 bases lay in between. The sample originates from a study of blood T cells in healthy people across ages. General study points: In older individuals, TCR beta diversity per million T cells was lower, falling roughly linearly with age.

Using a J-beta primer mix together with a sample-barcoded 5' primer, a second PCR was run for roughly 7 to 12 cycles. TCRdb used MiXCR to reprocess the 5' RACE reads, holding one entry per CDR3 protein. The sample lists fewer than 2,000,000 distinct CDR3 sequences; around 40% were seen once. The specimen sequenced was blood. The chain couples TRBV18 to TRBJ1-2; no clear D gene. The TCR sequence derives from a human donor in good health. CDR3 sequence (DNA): TGTGCCAGCTCACCGTCGGACGGATACTATGGCTACACCTTC. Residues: CASSPSDGYYGYTF.